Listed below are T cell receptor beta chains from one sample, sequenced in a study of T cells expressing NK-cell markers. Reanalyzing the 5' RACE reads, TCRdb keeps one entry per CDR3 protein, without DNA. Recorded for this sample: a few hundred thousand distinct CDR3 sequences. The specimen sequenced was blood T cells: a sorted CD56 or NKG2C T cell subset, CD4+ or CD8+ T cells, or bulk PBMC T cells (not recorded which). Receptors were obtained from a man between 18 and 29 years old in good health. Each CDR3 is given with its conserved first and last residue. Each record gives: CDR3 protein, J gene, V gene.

cdr3_aa: CASSQRGDYGYTF
j_call: TRBJ1-2
v_call: TRBV4-2

cdr3_aa: CSAPLAGGRLGTQYF
j_call: TRBJ2-5
v_call: TRBV20-1

cdr3_aa: CASSLFWVPEQFF
j_call: TRBJ2-1
v_call: TRBV5-4

cdr3_aa: CATSRGGNYGYTF
j_call: TRBJ1-2
v_call: TRBV6-1

cdr3_aa: CASSHEGGQYF
j_call: TRBJ2-7
v_call: TRBV3-1

cdr3_aa: CSASMGGARTEAFF
j_call: TRBJ1-1
v_call: TRBV20-1

cdr3_aa: CASSLSVTGSDYGYTF
j_call: TRBJ1-2
v_call: TRBV5-1

cdr3_aa: CASSLSGGVETQYF
j_call: TRBJ2-5
v_call: TRBV27

cdr3_aa: CASSQEGRGSEQYF
j_call: TRBJ2-7
v_call: TRBV4-3

cdr3_aa: CSARTGTSLNTGELFF
j_call: TRBJ2-2
v_call: TRBV20-1

cdr3_aa: CSAKLAGGKETQYF
j_call: TRBJ2-5
v_call: TRBV20-1

cdr3_aa: CAEGLAGLYNEQFF
j_call: TRBJ2-1
v_call: TRBV11-3

cdr3_aa: CASSSLAGKDKNIQYF
j_call: TRBJ2-4
v_call: TRBV5-1

cdr3_aa: CATSRELAGALGDEQYF
j_call: TRBJ2-7
v_call: TRBV15

cdr3_aa: CSASSPASSYNEQFF
j_call: TRBJ2-1
v_call: TRBV20-1

cdr3_aa: CASSLSDRANNEQFF
j_call: TRBJ2-1
v_call: TRBV5-1

cdr3_aa: CASSYSSGAFGEQYF
j_call: TRBJ2-7
v_call: TRBV6-5

cdr3_aa: CASSQFLVPKNIQYF
j_call: TRBJ2-4
v_call: TRBV5-6

cdr3_aa: CAISESLAGVKETQYF
j_call: TRBJ2-5
v_call: TRBV10-3

cdr3_aa: CASSPQDQEQYF
j_call: TRBJ2-7
v_call: TRBV12-3/TRBV12-4

cdr3_aa: CASSHRGREPQHF
j_call: TRBJ1-5
v_call: TRBV19

cdr3_aa: CASREPGLAGAGEQFF
j_call: TRBJ2-1
v_call: TRBV11-2

cdr3_aa: CASSYGRLAGDTQYF
j_call: TRBJ2-3
v_call: TRBV6-2/TRBV6-3

cdr3_aa: CASKRAEAEQFF
j_call: TRBJ2-1
v_call: TRBV4-3

cdr3_aa: CASSRTGGVPKTQYF
j_call: TRBJ2-5
v_call: TRBV3-1

cdr3_aa: CASSQDTSNTEAFF
j_call: TRBJ1-1
v_call: TRBV11-3

cdr3_aa: CASSLYPYRVMNTEAFF
j_call: TRBJ1-1
v_call: TRBV27

cdr3_aa: CASSLIPGAKYF
j_call: TRBJ2-7
v_call: TRBV12-3/TRBV12-4

cdr3_aa: CAISAVGTGASSYNEQFF
j_call: TRBJ2-1
v_call: TRBV10-3

cdr3_aa: CASSLYRRYQETQYF
j_call: TRBJ2-5
v_call: TRBV28

cdr3_aa: CASSLDSGLDYNEQFF
j_call: TRBJ2-1
v_call: TRBV12-3/TRBV12-4

cdr3_aa: CASSQILAGADTQYF
j_call: TRBJ2-3
v_call: TRBV4-3

cdr3_aa: CASSLSVGRSTDTQYF
j_call: TRBJ2-3
v_call: TRBV5-1

cdr3_aa: CTSSHEDFGSRANYGYTF
j_call: TRBJ1-2
v_call: TRBV1

cdr3_aa: CASSFTTRPAETQYF
j_call: TRBJ2-5
v_call: TRBV27

cdr3_aa: CASSRGVEQFF
j_call: TRBJ2-1
v_call: TRBV11-2

cdr3_aa: CASSLSRVGETQYF
j_call: TRBJ2-5
v_call: TRBV7-2

cdr3_aa: CSVAAGGVNTEAFF
j_call: TRBJ1-1
v_call: TRBV29-1

cdr3_aa: CASSQVRAGVADTQYF
j_call: TRBJ2-3
v_call: TRBV4-1

cdr3_aa: CSVVPREGAIRGYTF
j_call: TRBJ1-2
v_call: TRBV29-1

cdr3_aa: CASSLSTPLHGYTF
j_call: TRBJ1-2
v_call: TRBV12-3/TRBV12-4

cdr3_aa: CAWSVIQRTRTSTDTQYF
j_call: TRBJ2-3
v_call: TRBV30

cdr3_aa: CASSYSTGVKDTQYF
j_call: TRBJ2-3
v_call: TRBV6-5

cdr3_aa: CASLSGGAETQYF
j_call: TRBJ2-5
v_call: TRBV6-1